The clone carrying this TCR beta chain appeared once. Its antigen remains unidentified. The data derive from a study of blood T cells in healthy people across ages. Points from the study as a whole: It was not possible, with unsorted PBMCs, to conclusively compare naive and antigen-experienced cells.

Sample donors were healthy Caucasian individuals that came from Russia, aged roughly 6 to 95. Per sample, no less than 5 micrograms of total RNA were extracted. A sample-barcoded 5' primer and a J-beta primer mix were used in a second PCR of about 6 to 12 cycles. MiXCR, run by TCRdb on the 5' RACE reads, gives a single entry per CDR3 protein. The sample contains 1.8 million or so distinct CDR3 sequences, about two fifths of which appear only once. Sequenced sample: blood. The sequence was obtained from a human donor in good health.

The CDR3 spells CASSYAASNYGYTF. The DNA of the CDR3 is TGTGCCAGCAGTTACGCGGCATCTAACTATGGCTACACCTTC. The chain employs TRBV6-2 or TRBV6-3 and TRBJ1-2; D ambiguous. Germline V gene sequence: CDR1 MNHEY, CDR2 SVGEGT. Trimming pared 2 bases from V and 0 bases from J, leaving 7 bases between. This CDR3 is built from 14 residues.